The 17 T cell receptor beta chains below all came from one sample that was sequenced in a study of molecular identifiers for immune sequencing clone quantification. TCRdb reprocessed the PCR reads with MiXCR, giving one entry per CDR3 protein. Here the sample spans around 65,000 distinct CDR3 sequences, approximately 18% being singletons. Sequenced material: naive CD8+ T cells from blood, with Jurkat cell RNA spiked in. The subset denotes: FACS-sorted CD8+CD4-CCR7+CD45RA+ naive T cells. These receptors all stem from a human donor in good health. Some libraries in this study had Jurkat cell RNA spiked in.

V and J are TRBV12-3 or TRBV12-4 and TRBJ2-7, with a tentative D call TRBD2 (5 bases). V was pared by 6 bases and J by 0 bases, with 12 bases between. CDR3 length equals 14 residues. DNA of the CDR3: TGTGCCAGCAGCCTCATTGGGAGCTCCTACGAGCAGTACTTC. This encodes CASSLIGSSYEQYF.

This clonotype was seen many times. The chain is built from TRBV24-1 and TRBJ2-1, with TRBD1 identical over 7 bases. V dropped 6 bases and J dropped 9; count of bases not matched to a gene: 10. From germline, CDR1 is KGHDR and CDR2 SFDVKD. This CDR3 is 14 amino acids long. The CDR3 region is CATSLNRGGGEQFF. CDR3 nucleotides: TGTGCCACCAGTCTAAACAGGGGTGGGGGTGAGCAGTTCTTC.

Concerning this clonotype itself: This may be a read error: a much more frequent sequence differs by one nucleotide. The genes are TRBV27 and TRBJ2-1; possibly TRBD2 for D (5 bases). The CDR3 is 15 amino acids. Germline values: CDR1 MNHEY, CDR2 SMNVEV (reference sequence). CDR3: CAGSPLLGPYNEQFF. The CDR3 DNA sequence: TGTGCCGGCAGTCCCTTACTAGGGCCATACAATGAGCAGTTCTTC.

This clonotype was recorded a few times. This rearrangement joins TRBV10-3 to TRBJ2-7; TRBD1 aligns across 7 bases. Unmatched junction bases numbered 5, after V lost 5 bases and J lost 4 bases. CDR3 length: 13 amino acids. From germline, CDR1 is ENHRY and CDR2 SYGVKD. In DNA, the CDR3 is TGTGCCATCAGTCCGGGACAGCTGTACGAGCAGTACTTC. This codes for CAISPGQLYEQYF.

In the case of this clonotype: Given a much more abundant clone one base away, this may be a read error. The V call is TRBV12-3 or TRBV12-4, the J call TRBJ1-1; perhaps TRBD1 as D (6 bases). There are 12 residues in the CDR3. CDR3 residues: CASSLDSLWALF. CDR3 in DNA: TGTGCCAGCAGTTTGGACAGCCTATGGGCTCTCTTT.

The chain carries TRBV11-2 and TRBJ1-1; no definite D call. This CDR3 comprises 10 residues. CDR1 and CDR2 (germline): SGHAT, FQNNGV. Trimming removed 0 bases from V and 7 bases from J, with 0 bases in between. CDR3 coding DNA: TGTGCCAGCAGCTTAGATGAAGCTTTCTTT. This translates into CASSLDEAFF.

Worth noting for this clonotype: A read error may be the cause here, since a much bigger clone is one base away. The CDR3 carries no conserved terminal phenylalanine or tryptophan, so it likely arises from a read error. V usage is TRBV7-9 and J usage is TRBJ1-4; weak D call: TRBD1 (5 bases). This CDR3 spans 17 amino acids. V lost 4 bases to trimming and J lost 6 bases, with 21 bases between them. Germline V gene data show CDR1 as SEHNR and CDR2 as FQNEAQ (reference sequence). In nucleotides, the CDR3 is TGTGCCAGCAGCTCCCAATCGTCGGGGCCGTGGGATGAAAAACTGTTTCTT. It codes for CASSSQSSGPWDEKLFL.

This clonotype was counted many times. This rearrangement joins TRBV27 to TRBJ1-4, with TRBD1 as a possible D gene (6 bases). The germline V gene has CDR1 MNHEY and CDR2 SMNVEV (reference sequence). V gave up 2 bases and J gave up 7 bases, with 11 bases separating them. This CDR3 has 14 residues. CDR3 nucleotide sequence: TGTGCCAGCAGTTTACTGTCGGGGGCTGAAAAACTGTTTTTT. Its protein is CASSLLSGAEKLFF.

The rearrangement joins TRBV7-3 to TRBJ2-1; D is undetermined. The V gene lost 3 bases and the J gene lost 7 bases, with 16 bases spanning the gap. This CDR3 region has 15 residues. The germline gives CDR1 SGHTA, CDR2 FQGTGA. This CDR3 is CASSFGTGPLNEQFF. In DNA, the CDR3 is TGTGCCAGCAGCTTTGGAACCGGGCCTCTGAATGAGCAGTTCTTC.

The sample holds many counts of this clonotype. The chain is built from TRBV2 and TRBJ2-7; 9 bases line up with TRBD1. The germline gives CDR1 SNHLY, CDR2 FYNNEI. This CDR3 has 12 residues. V gave up 6 bases and J gave up 3 bases; unmatched junction bases: 0. The CDR3 DNA reads TGTGCCAGCAGGACAGGGGGCTACGAGCAGTACTTC. Its protein product is CASRTGGYEQYF.

In its sample, this clonotype was seen many times. The chain carries TRBV27 and TRBJ1-6, with D tentatively TRBD1 (6 bases). This CDR3 has 13 residues. V lost 2 bases to trimming and J lost 9 bases, with 8 bases between them. Germline CDR1 is MNHEY and CDR2 is SMNVEV (reference sequence). CDR3 protein: CASSLRTVSPLHF. The CDR3, as DNA: TGTGCCAGCAGTTTACGGACAGTTTCACCCCTCCACTTT.

This clonotype was counted at least ten times. The CDR3 bases are TGTGCCAGCAGTTCACGGACTAGCGGGGACAATGAGCAGTTCTTC. Translating it yields CASSSRTSGDNEQFF. The V and J genes are TRBV12-3 or TRBV12-4 and TRBJ2-1; 12 positions agree with TRBD2. The junction had 3 bases not matched to a gene; V was cut back by 4 bases and J by 5 bases. The CDR3 extends over 15 amino acids.

There are a few counts of this clonotype. V gene TRBV11-2 combines with J gene TRBJ2-5; D may be TRBD2 (5 bases). The germline V gene has CDR1 SGHAT and CDR2 FQNNGV. This CDR3 is 15 amino acids long. Trimming left V 0 bases short and J 7 bases short, with 15 bases between. This CDR3 reads CASSLEAGSGMTQYF. In DNA form, the CDR3 reads TGTGCCAGCAGCTTAGAGGCCGGCTCCGGGATGACCCAGTACTTC.

There are a few counts of this clonotype. V and J are TRBV9 and TRBJ2-3; 8 bases agree with TRBD2. The CDR3 runs to 14 residues. The V gene's germline CDR1 is SGDLS and CDR2 YYNGEE. V lost 4 bases, J lost 5 bases, and 6 bases stayed unmatched. The CDR3 is CASSISGIGDTQYF. The CDR3 bases are TGTGCCAGCAGCATTAGCGGGATTGGAGATACGCAGTATTTT.

This clonotype was seen more than once but under ten times. This sequence joins TRBV5-8 and TRBJ2-1; 10 nucleotides match TRBD2. V gave up 5 bases and J gave up 9 bases; unmatched junction bases: 8. The CDR3 contains 14 residues. Per germline, CDR1 SGHTS and CDR2 YDEGEE. The CDR3 loop is CASRKLAGPPEQFF. CDR3 in DNA: TGTGCCAGCAGGAAACTAGCGGGACCACCTGAGCAGTTCTTC.

This clonotype has ten or more counts. The V call is TRBV28, the J call TRBJ2-5, with 7 bases aligning to TRBD1. J gave up 1 base and V 6 bases, and 8 bases lay outside the gene matches. The germline V gene encodes CDR1 MDHEN and CDR2 SYDVKM. The length of the CDR3 is 15 residues. Here the CDR3 reads CASSYTGARQETQYF. The CDR3 coding sequence is TGTGCCAGCAGCTACACAGGGGCGCGCCAAGAGACCCAGTACTTC.

There are a few counts of this clonotype. Compared with germline, one end of the junction differs, possibly owing to a read error. The gene calls are TRBV13 and TRBJ1-1, with TRBD1 matching over 7 bases. The CDR3 spans 15 residues. Germline-derived CDR1 and CDR2 are PRHDT and FYEKMQ (reference sequence). CDR3 in DNA: TGTGCCAGCAGCTTAGCTGGACAGGAGAACCCTGAAGCTTTCTTT. Translating it yields CASSLAGQENPEAFF.